This TCR beta chain originates from a study of blood T cell repertoires in COVID-19. The overall study: Sources were T cells, B-cell-depleted T cells, or PBMCs; the material itself was cDNA or gDNA.

In the source study's methods: From reference gene primer amplification, estimates of nucleated cell counts were derived. Method: immunoSEQ multiplex PCR; TCRdb's copy keeps in-frame clones and lacks some. That table gives V, J and clone size, and the DNA gave D and trimming. The table records about 330,000 clones, approximately 87% of them present only once. The germline CDR1 and CDR2 sequences are LNHNV and YYDKDF (reference sequence). The CDR3 extends over 15 amino acids. Trimming cost V 5 bases and J 2 bases; bases outside gene matches: 5. Specimen: peripheral blood. The chain links TRBV15 to TRBJ1-5; TRBD1 matches at 8 bases. This TCR came from a woman between 45 and 65 years old with active or convalescent COVID-19. The chain's CDR3 is CATSFGTGRNQPQHF. CDR3 nucleotide sequence: TGTGCCACCAGCTTTGGGACAGGACGCAATCAGCCCCAGCATTTT.